A selection of T cell receptor beta chains follows, all from one sample in a study of cytomegalovirus exposure and HLA in healthy donors. Only in-frame clones appear in the TCRdb table, and some are missing; sequencing was by immunoSEQ multiplex PCR. This sample has 90,000 to 110,000 clones, with over 70% found just once. The sequenced material came from PBMCs. The source is a male donor in good health and CMV-seronegative. Both conserved end residues are part of each CDR3. A D gene is named only where the DNA matches it firmly. Some rows mark clone size as missing; the rest say once, few, many or name a class of expanded clone.

CDR3nt | CDR3aa | v_gene | d_gene | j_gene | abundance
TGTGCCAGCAGGGTCCGTTGGGGAGACACTGAAGCTTTCTTT | CASRVRWGDTEAFF | TRBV6-1 | - | TRBJ1-1 | -
TGTGCCAGCAGCGCCTCGGCGGGAATGAGCGATACGCAGTATTTT | CASSASAGMSDTQYF | TRBV11-3 | - | TRBJ2-3 | -
TGTGCCAGCACCAACACTGGACAGGCACCCTACGAGCAGTACTTC | CASTNTGQAPYEQYF | TRBV28 | TRBD1 | TRBJ2-7 | -
TGTGCCAGCAGCCCGGGGGACTCCACAGATACGCAGTATTTT | CASSPGDSTDTQYF | TRBV11-2 | - | TRBJ2-3 | -
TGTGCCAGCGGGGGGTCTGCGGCCGGAAAACTGTTTTTT | CASGGSAAGKLFF | TRBV19 | - | TRBJ1-4 | few
TGTGCCAGCAGTCCAGGGGAATCCTCCTACGAGCAGTACTTC | CASSPGESSYEQYF | TRBV7-6 | - | TRBJ2-7 | -
TGCGCCAGCAGCCCTCACCCCGGGACAGGGGTCTTCACCTTC | CASSPHPGTGVFTF | TRBV4-3 | TRBD1 | TRBJ1-2 | many
TGTGCCTGGAGGAATCGGGAGAGGAACACTGAAGCTTTCTTT | CAWRNRERNTEAFF | TRBV30 | - | TRBJ1-1 | once
TGTGCCAGCAGTCCCAAGGACAAGTTCTATGGCTACACCTTC | CASSPKDKFYGYTF | TRBV7-2 | - | TRBJ1-2 | -
TGTGCCAGCAGCTTGGGGGGACTAGCCTCCTACAATGAGCAGTTCTTC | CASSLGGLASYNEQFF | TRBV5-4 | TRBD2 | TRBJ2-1 | -
TGTGCCAGCAGCTCGGAGTACTACGAGCAGTACTTC | CASSSEYYEQYF | TRBV5-4 | - | TRBJ2-7 | -
TGTGCCAGCAGCCCCGGGGGTAGAGTCACAGATACGCAGTATTTT | CASSPGGRVTDTQYF | TRBV7-3 | - | TRBJ2-3 | -
TGTGCCAGCAGCTTGCTCCCGGGAGGGGCGTTATATCACTACGAGCAGTACTTC | CASSLLPGGALYHYEQYF | TRBV5-5 | TRBD2 | TRBJ2-7 | -
TGCGCCAGCCGCGCTATCCGGGAAATCAATCAGCCCCAGCATTTT | CASRAIREINQPQHF | TRBV10-1 | - | TRBJ1-5 | -
TGTGCCTGGACAGACATATACACCGGGGAGCTGTTTTTT | CAWTDIYTGELFF | TRBV30 | - | TRBJ2-2 | -
TGTGCCAGCAGTTTATGGAGTGGTCGGGGGGCAGCTGAAAAACTGTTTTTT | CASSLWSGRGAAEKLFF | TRBV28 | - | TRBJ1-4 | -
TGTGCCAGCTCACCCCTCCCAGGCCAACTAGCCAAAAACATTCAGTACTTC | CASSPLPGQLAKNIQYF | TRBV18 | - | TRBJ2-4 | -
TGTGCCTACGGGGTCCCGGGCCCCAATGAGCAGTTCTTC | CAYGVPGPNEQFF | TRBV30 | - | TRBJ2-1 | -
TGTGCCACCAACACAGGCTACCAAGAGACCCAGTACTTC | CATNTGYQETQYF | TRBV15 | - | TRBJ2-5 | -
TGTGCCAGCAGCGCAGGGACAGGGGGCGACGAGCAGTACTTC | CASSAGTGGDEQYF | TRBV9 | TRBD1 | TRBJ2-7 | -
TGTGCCAGCAGCTTGGGAGGGGCGGACTACGAGCAGTACTTC | CASSLGGADYEQYF | TRBV7-9 | TRBD2 | TRBJ2-7 | -
TGTGCCAGCAGCTACCTCCCGGGAGTCGGGACAGATACGCAGTATTTT | CASSYLPGVGTDTQYF | TRBV7-8 | - | TRBJ2-3 | -
TGTGCCAGCAGCTTAAGGGGGACAGGGGACACTGAAGCTTTCTTT | CASSLRGTGDTEAFF | TRBV7-3 | TRBD1 | TRBJ1-1 | few
TGTGCCAGCAGTTTCGGGGTCGGAAACACCATATATTTT | CASSFGVGNTIYF | TRBV27 | - | TRBJ1-3 | -
TGTGCCAGCAGCTTAGGGCTAGCGGGGACCACAGATACGCAGTATTTT | CASSLGLAGTTDTQYF | TRBV7-9 | TRBD2 | TRBJ2-3 | -
TGCGCCAGCAGCCCCTACGACAGGGGTGGCTATGGCTACACCTTC | CASSPYDRGGYGYTF | TRBV5-1 | TRBD1 | TRBJ1-2 | once
TGTGCCAGCAGCTTAGATTTCCGAAGCACCTCCCTGCACTTC | CASSLDFRSTSLHF | TRBV11-2 | - | TRBJ2-7 | -
TGTGCCAGTAGTACGACTAGCGGGGCCAACTACAATGAGCAGTTCTTC | CASSTTSGANYNEQFF | TRBV19 | TRBD2 | TRBJ2-1 | -
TGTGCCAGCAGCCTCCGGGGGGATGGACGGGAGACCCAGTACTTC | CASSLRGDGRETQYF | TRBV9 | TRBD2 | TRBJ2-5 | -
TGTGCCAGCAGAGGCGGGAGCTACTACGAGCAGTACTTC | CASRGGSYYEQYF | TRBV11-3 | TRBD2 | TRBJ2-7 | -
TGTGCCAGCACCAGTCAGGGGAATGAAAAACTGTTTTTT | CASTSQGNEKLFF | TRBV5-4 | - | TRBJ1-4 | -